The entry below gives a single T cell receptor beta chain sequence along with its context. Trimming took 8 bases from V and 0 from J; bases not matched to a gene: 4. Germline V gene lookup returns CDR1 MDHEN and CDR2 SYDVKM. This CDR3 is 14 amino acids long. Enrollment of patients from Seattle took place during active infection, with longitudinal follow-up. The sample comes from a study of blood T cell repertoires in COVID-19. Study-level information: COVID-19 samples collected from the United States, Italy and Spain covered acute and convalescent phases. PBMCs, B-cell-depleted T cells, or T cells provided the cDNA or gDNA that made up the material.

Source study methods: Amplification of reference gene primers provided the estimated nucleated cell counts. Data came from immunoSEQ multiplex PCR; TCRdb stores just in-frame clones and leaves some out. That table supplies the V and J calls and clone size; D and trimming were determined from the DNA. The table shows around 200,000 clones, with roughly 80% occurring only once. Sequencing was done on a sample of peripheral blood. The sequence came from a woman in her 70s with COVID-19, enrolled during active disease. V is TRBV28 and J is TRBJ1-5; 7 bases are shared with TRBD1. CDR3 DNA sequence: TGTGCCAGCCAGGGACAGTATAGCAATCAGCCCCAGCATTTT. It encodes CASQGQYSNQPQHF.